Listed below are T cell receptor beta chains from one sample, sequenced in a study of blood T cell repertoires in COVID-19. The protocol was immunoSEQ multiplex PCR, while the TCRdb copy is restricted to in-frame clones and leaves out a portion. The sample consists of approximately 180,000 clones, about four fifths of them appearing once. Material: peripheral blood. These TCRs come from a woman of 80 years or more with COVID-19, enrolled during active disease. Each CDR3 is given with its conserved first and last residue.

v_call cdr3_aa
TRBV18 CASSPHDSGEQYF
TRBV28 CASSHGAVHSNQPQHF
TRBV19 CASRGAPQETQYF
TRBV7-2 CASSHGLAGTRNEQFF
TRBV6-1 CASSEASLIYYEQYF
TRBV28 CASSSRDRDPYEQYF
TRBV6-5 CASSVGRFRYNEQFF
TRBV7-2 CASSAAHPGVAETQYF
TRBV5-8 CASSPTVPFYQPQHF
TRBV7-2 CASSFTPNTEAFF
TRBV28 CASSQQGYYGYTF
TRBV29-1 CSGTGGQNGYTF
TRBV28 CASSQTGPLVEQYF
TRBV4-1 CASSQGWGRDQPQHF
TRBV4-1 CASSPGLSNQPQHF
TRBV6-5 CASSMGGGVKETQYF
TRBV3-1/TRBV3-2 CASSQESGRGWTGELFF
TRBV6-5 CASSYRQGGAGELFF
TRBV11-2 CASSDGGYEQYF
TRBV6-2/TRBV6-3 CASSYGGSSPLHF
TRBV6-5 CASSTTENTEAFF
TRBV2 CASTFAGALEQYF
TRBV27 CASSLGLAGGPGGEQYF
TRBV10-3 CAISGGTLNTEAFF